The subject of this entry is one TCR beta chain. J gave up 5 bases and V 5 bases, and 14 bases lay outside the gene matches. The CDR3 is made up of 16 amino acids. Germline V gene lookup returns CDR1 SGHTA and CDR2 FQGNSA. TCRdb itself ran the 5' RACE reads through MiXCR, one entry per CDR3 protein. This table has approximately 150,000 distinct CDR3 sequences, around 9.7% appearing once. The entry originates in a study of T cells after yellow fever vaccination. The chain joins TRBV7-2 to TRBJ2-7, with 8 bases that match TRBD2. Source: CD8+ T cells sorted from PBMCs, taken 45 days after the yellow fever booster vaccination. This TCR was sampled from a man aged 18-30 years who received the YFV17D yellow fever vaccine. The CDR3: CASSVYSGTDTDEQYF. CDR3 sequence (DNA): TGTGCCAGCAGCGTATATAGCGGGACGGATACCGACGAGCAGTACTTC.